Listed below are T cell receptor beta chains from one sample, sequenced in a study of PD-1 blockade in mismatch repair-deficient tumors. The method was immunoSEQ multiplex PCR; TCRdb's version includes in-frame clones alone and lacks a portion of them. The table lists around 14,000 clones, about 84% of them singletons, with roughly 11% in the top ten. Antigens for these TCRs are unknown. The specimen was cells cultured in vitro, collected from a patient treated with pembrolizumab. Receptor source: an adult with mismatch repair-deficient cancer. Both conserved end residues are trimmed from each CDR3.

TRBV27	ASSILAGERAEQF
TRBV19	AREAATLYGYT
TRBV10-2	ASFRTGNSYEQY
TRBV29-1	SVLRVETQY
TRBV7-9	ASSLDGEQY
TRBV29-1	SGGQRFTDTQY
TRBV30	AWSIKPGPAKGYEQY
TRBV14	ATSPGPLTEQY
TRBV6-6	ASSYSQLLQH
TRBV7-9	ASSLRRTGVDTGELF
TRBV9	ASNDRVTGELF
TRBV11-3	ASSLGGKTNEKLF
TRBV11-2	ASSLASGNTIY
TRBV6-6	ASSPRLDEQY
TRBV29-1	SAGGSFNYGYT
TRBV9	ASSVVPGTDLYGYT